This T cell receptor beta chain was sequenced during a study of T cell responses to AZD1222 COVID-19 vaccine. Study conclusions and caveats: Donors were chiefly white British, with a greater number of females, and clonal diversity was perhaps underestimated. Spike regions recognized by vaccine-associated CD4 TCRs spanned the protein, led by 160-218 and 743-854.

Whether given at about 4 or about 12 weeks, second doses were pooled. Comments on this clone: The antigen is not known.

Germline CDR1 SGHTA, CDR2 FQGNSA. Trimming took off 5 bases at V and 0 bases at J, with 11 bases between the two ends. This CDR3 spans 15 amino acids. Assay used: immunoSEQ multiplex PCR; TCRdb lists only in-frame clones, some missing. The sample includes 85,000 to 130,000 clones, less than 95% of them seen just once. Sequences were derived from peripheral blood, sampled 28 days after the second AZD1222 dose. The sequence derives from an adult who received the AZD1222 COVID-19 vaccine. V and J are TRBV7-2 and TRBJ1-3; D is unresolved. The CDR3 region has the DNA TGTGCCAGCAGCACGCACACGAGCTCTGGAAACACCATATATTTT. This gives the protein CASSTHTSSGNTIYF.